This T cell receptor beta chain derives from a study of shared clonotypes between healthy human individuals. Naive-designated CD8 cells lacked CD45RO, were positively enriched for CCR7, and omitted terminally differentiated effector memory CD45RA+ cells. This CDR3 is 14 amino acids long. Germline V gene lookup returns CDR1 MNHEY and CDR2 SMNVEV (reference sequence). Trimming cost V 6 bases and J 2 bases, with 14 bases left between them. Using immunoSEQ multiplex PCR, the repertoire was profiled, and TCRdb retains in-frame clones only, with some absent. The table lists roughly 2,000,000 clones, over 85% of them singletons.

Sequenced material: naive CD8+ T cells from PBMCs. The genes are TRBV27 and TRBJ2-7, with D possibly being TRBD1 or TRBD2 (5 bases each). This TCR was sampled from a man younger than 35 in good health. Some clones in this sample may be carry-over from other donors' samples. CDR3 sequence: CASSPGRGAYEQYF. In DNA, the CDR3 is TGTGCCAGCAGCCCGGGTAGAGGGGCCTACGAGCAGTACTTC.